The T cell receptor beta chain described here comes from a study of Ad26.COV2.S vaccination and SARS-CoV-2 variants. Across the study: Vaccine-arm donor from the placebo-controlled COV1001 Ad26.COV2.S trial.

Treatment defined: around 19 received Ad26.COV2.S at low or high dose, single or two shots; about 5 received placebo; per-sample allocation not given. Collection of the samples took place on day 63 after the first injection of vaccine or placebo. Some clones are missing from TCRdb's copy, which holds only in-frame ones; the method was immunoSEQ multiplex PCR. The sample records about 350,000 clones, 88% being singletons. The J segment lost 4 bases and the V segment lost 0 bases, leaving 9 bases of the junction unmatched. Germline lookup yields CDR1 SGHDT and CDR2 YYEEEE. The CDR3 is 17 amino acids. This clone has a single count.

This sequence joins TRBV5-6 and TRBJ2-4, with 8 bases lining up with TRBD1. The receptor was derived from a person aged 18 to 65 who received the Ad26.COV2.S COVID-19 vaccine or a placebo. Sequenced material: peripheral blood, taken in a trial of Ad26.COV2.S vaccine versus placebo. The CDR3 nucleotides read TGTGCCAGCAGCTTGGGAGGTCGGGACAGGAGAAAAAACATTCAGTACTTC. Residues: CASSLGGRDRRKNIQYF.